A selection of T cell receptor beta chains follows, all from one sample in a study of blood T cells in healthy people across ages. One entry per CDR3 protein results from TCRdb running MiXCR on the 5' RACE reads. The sample includes approximately 690,000 distinct CDR3 sequences, approximately 50% of them seen just once. Source material: blood. Receptors were obtained from a man in his sixties in good health. CDR3s include the opening cysteine and the closing phenylalanine or tryptophan. Fields, in order: clone size, J gene, V gene, D gene, CDR3 protein, CDR3 DNA. D genes are given only for firm matches. Size is stated for part of the rows, as once, few or many counts, or as a class when the clone is expanded.

abundance: .
j_gene: TRBJ1-1
v_gene: TRBV11-2
d_gene: .
CDR3aa: CASSPRGRTMNTEAFF
CDR3nt: TGTGCCAGCAGCCCTAGGGGACGGACCATGAACACTGAAGCTTTCTTT

abundance: .
j_gene: TRBJ2-3
v_gene: TRBV4-2
d_gene: .
CDR3aa: CASSQEPRRHTQYF
CDR3nt: TGTGCCAGCAGCCAAGAACCCAGGCGCCATACGCAGTATTTT

abundance: .
j_gene: TRBJ2-7
v_gene: TRBV28
d_gene: .
CDR3aa: CASSSLGGDEQYF
CDR3nt: TGTGCCAGCAGTTCCCTGGGCGGGGACGAGCAGTACTTC

abundance: .
j_gene: TRBJ2-1
v_gene: TRBV5-1
d_gene: TRBD2
CDR3aa: CASSPLAGGAYNEQFF
CDR3nt: TGCGCCAGCAGCCCCTTAGCGGGGGGGGCCTACAATGAGCAGTTCTTC

abundance: .
j_gene: TRBJ2-7
v_gene: TRBV6-4
d_gene: .
CDR3aa: CAGHHARYEQYF
CDR3nt: TGTGCCGGTCACCATGCCCGATACGAGCAGTACTTC

abundance: .
j_gene: TRBJ2-3
v_gene: TRBV25-1
d_gene: .
CDR3aa: CASSEGGLNTDTQYF
CDR3nt: TGTGCCAGCAGTGAGGGGGGACTCAACACAGATACGCAGTATTTT

abundance: .
j_gene: TRBJ2-5
v_gene: TRBV6-1
d_gene: .
CDR3aa: CASSFSGVGETQYF
CDR3nt: TGTGCCAGCAGCTTCTCGGGGGTGGGGGAGACCCAGTACTTC

abundance: .
j_gene: TRBJ2-4
v_gene: TRBV6-2/TRBV6-3
d_gene: TRBD1
CDR3aa: CASSSPGQGAKNIQYF
CDR3nt: TGTGCCAGCAGTTCACCGGGACAGGGGGCCAAAAACATTCAGTACTTC

abundance: .
j_gene: TRBJ1-1
v_gene: TRBV20-1
d_gene: TRBD1
CDR3aa: CSTRPQGDTEAFF
CDR3nt: TGCAGTACTCGACCTCAGGGGGACACTGAAGCTTTCTTT

abundance: .
j_gene: TRBJ2-3
v_gene: TRBV4-1
d_gene: TRBD2
CDR3aa: CASSRQLAGHTDTQYF
CDR3nt: TGCGCCAGCAGCCGACAACTAGCGGGCCACACAGATACGCAGTATTTT

abundance: .
j_gene: TRBJ2-3
v_gene: TRBV12-3/TRBV12-4
d_gene: TRBD2
CDR3aa: CASSLDGLAGPDTQYF
CDR3nt: TGTGCCAGCAGTTTAGACGGACTAGCGGGACCAGATACGCAGTATTTT

abundance: few
j_gene: TRBJ2-1
v_gene: TRBV7-2
d_gene: TRBD2
CDR3aa: CASSRGAGGYNEQFF
CDR3nt: TGTGCCAGCAGCCGTGGAGCGGGGGGGTACAATGAGCAGTTCTTC

abundance: few
j_gene: TRBJ2-5
v_gene: TRBV20-1
d_gene: TRBD2
CDR3aa: CSASTGLAQETQYF
CDR3nt: TGCAGTGCTAGCACGGGACTAGCCCAAGAGACCCAGTACTTC

abundance: few
j_gene: TRBJ2-5
v_gene: TRBV15
d_gene: TRBD2
CDR3aa: CATSRGLAGQETQYF
CDR3nt: TGTGCCACCAGCAGAGGACTAGCGGGGCAAGAGACCCAGTACTTC

abundance: .
j_gene: TRBJ1-6
v_gene: TRBV27
d_gene: .
CDR3aa: CASSSHAGLISPLHF
CDR3nt: TGTGCCAGCAGTTCCCATGCGGGTTTGATTTCACCCCTCCACTTT

abundance: few
j_gene: TRBJ2-1
v_gene: TRBV5-1
d_gene: TRBD1
CDR3aa: CASSQGQASYNEQFF
CDR3nt: TGCGCCAGCAGCCAAGGACAGGCCTCCTACAATGAGCAGTTCTTC

abundance: few
j_gene: TRBJ2-2
v_gene: TRBV7-8
d_gene: TRBD2
CDR3aa: CASSRGLAGGELFF
CDR3nt: TGTGCCAGCAGCAGGGGACTAGCGGGGGGGGAGCTGTTTTTT

abundance: .
j_gene: TRBJ2-1
v_gene: TRBV4-1
d_gene: .
CDR3aa: CASSQIRGNEQFF
CDR3nt: TGCGCCAGCAGCCAAATACGCGGCAATGAGCAGTTCTTC

abundance: .
j_gene: TRBJ1-2
v_gene: TRBV20-1
d_gene: .
CDR3aa: CSAQTRGGYTF
CDR3nt: TGCAGTGCCCAGACCAGAGGGGGCTACACCTTC

abundance: few
j_gene: TRBJ1-2
v_gene: TRBV20-1
d_gene: .
CDR3aa: CSARGGRGSRNYGYTF
CDR3nt: TGCAGTGCTAGGGGGGGGAGAGGCAGCCGGAACTATGGCTACACCTTC

abundance: .
j_gene: TRBJ2-3
v_gene: TRBV12-3/TRBV12-4
d_gene: TRBD1
CDR3aa: CASRGTGGMDTQYF
CDR3nt: TGTGCCAGCAGGGGGACAGGGGGGATGGATACGCAGTATTTT

abundance: many
j_gene: TRBJ2-1
v_gene: TRBV12-3/TRBV12-4
d_gene: .
CDR3aa: CASSPGTQEGLDEQFF
CDR3nt: TGTGCCAGCAGCCCCGGGACCCAAGAAGGGCTGGATGAGCAGTTCTTC

abundance: .
j_gene: TRBJ2-1
v_gene: TRBV29-1
d_gene: TRBD2
CDR3aa: CSVEERGGVDEQFF
CDR3nt: TGCAGCGTTGAAGAGCGGGGGGGCGTAGATGAGCAGTTCTTC

abundance: few
j_gene: TRBJ1-1
v_gene: TRBV7-9
d_gene: .
CDR3aa: CASSPSIGASNTEAFF
CDR3nt: TGTGCCAGCAGCCCGTCAATCGGGGCGTCTAACACTGAAGCTTTCTTT

abundance: few
j_gene: TRBJ1-2
v_gene: TRBV18
d_gene: .
CDR3aa: CASSPYREPYGYTF
CDR3nt: TGTGCCAGCTCACCGTACAGGGAACCCTATGGCTACACCTTC

abundance: .
j_gene: TRBJ2-5
v_gene: TRBV6-5
d_gene: .
CDR3aa: CASSYRVGETQYF
CDR3nt: TGTGCCAGCAGTTACAGGGTTGGGGAGACCCAGTACTTC

abundance: few
j_gene: TRBJ2-7
v_gene: TRBV11-2
d_gene: .
CDR3aa: CASSLPGQGLYEQYF
CDR3nt: TGTGCCAGCAGCCTACCGGGGCAGGGGCTTTACGAGCAGTACTTC

abundance: few
j_gene: TRBJ2-1
v_gene: TRBV7-2
d_gene: .
CDR3aa: CASSLGPLGEQFF
CDR3nt: TGTGCCAGCAGCTTAGGACCCCTGGGTGAGCAGTTCTTC

abundance: .
j_gene: TRBJ2-7
v_gene: TRBV28
d_gene: .
CDR3aa: CASSDGDLGPYF
CDR3nt: TGTGCCAGCAGTGACGGGGACCTTGGCCCGTACTTC

abundance: .
j_gene: TRBJ2-7
v_gene: TRBV6-7
d_gene: .
CDR3aa: CASSDVGRYEQYF
CDR3nt: TGTGCCAGCAGTGACGTGGGGCGCTACGAGCAGTACTTC

abundance: .
j_gene: TRBJ1-2
v_gene: TRBV2
d_gene: .
CDR3aa: CASRNRAYYGYTF
CDR3nt: TGTGCCAGCAGGAACAGGGCCTACTATGGCTACACCTTC

abundance: .
j_gene: TRBJ2-3
v_gene: TRBV5-1
d_gene: TRBD1
CDR3aa: CASSSQGAGDTQYF
CDR3nt: TGCGCCAGCAGCTCACAGGGGGCTGGAGATACGCAGTATTTT

abundance: .
j_gene: TRBJ1-5
v_gene: TRBV20-1
d_gene: .
CDR3aa: CSARDYSGSNQPQHF
CDR3nt: TGCAGTGCTAGAGATTATTCAGGTAGCAATCAGCCCCAGCATTTT

abundance: .
j_gene: TRBJ2-5
v_gene: TRBV5-1
d_gene: TRBD1
CDR3aa: CASSPGDRFQETQYF
CDR3nt: TGCGCCAGCAGCCCGGGGGACAGGTTCCAAGAGACCCAGTACTTC

abundance: .
j_gene: TRBJ2-3
v_gene: TRBV7-6
d_gene: TRBD2
CDR3aa: CASSRRHSGAISTDTQYF
CDR3nt: TGTGCCAGCAGCCGAAGGCATAGCGGGGCAATAAGCACAGATACGCAGTATTTT

abundance: .
j_gene: TRBJ1-5
v_gene: TRBV27
d_gene: TRBD1
CDR3aa: CASRGQSSNQPQHF
CDR3nt: TGTGCCAGCAGGGGACAGAGTAGCAATCAGCCCCAGCATTTT

abundance: .
j_gene: TRBJ2-5
v_gene: TRBV12-3/TRBV12-4
d_gene: .
CDR3aa: CASSFGGTNNEQYF
CDR3nt: TGTGCCAGCAGTTTTGGGGGCACTAACAATGAGCAGTACTTC

abundance: few
j_gene: TRBJ2-5
v_gene: TRBV29-1
d_gene: .
CDR3aa: CSVEDLLRPEAQYF
CDR3nt: TGCAGCGTTGAAGATCTTCTACGACCGGAGGCCCAGTACTTC

abundance: .
j_gene: TRBJ2-7
v_gene: TRBV29-1
d_gene: TRBD2
CDR3aa: CSAKEIAGSSYEQYF
CDR3nt: TGCAGCGCCAAAGAGATAGCGGGTAGCTCCTACGAGCAGTACTTC

abundance: .
j_gene: TRBJ1-1
v_gene: TRBV7-2
d_gene: .
CDR3aa: CASSGGVFTEAFF
CDR3nt: TGTGCCAGCAGCGGGGGGGTTTTCACTGAAGCTTTCTTT

abundance: .
j_gene: TRBJ2-1
v_gene: TRBV29-1
d_gene: TRBD2
CDR3aa: CSVSPRVVSSGEQFF
CDR3nt: TGCAGCGTTTCCCCCCGTGTGGTGTCTAGCGGGGAGCAGTTCTTC

abundance: .
j_gene: TRBJ1-1
v_gene: TRBV20-1
d_gene: .
CDR3aa: CSATGTTREAFF
CDR3nt: TGCAGTGCCACCGGGACTACAAGGGAAGCTTTCTTT

abundance: .
j_gene: TRBJ2-5
v_gene: TRBV20-1
d_gene: .
CDR3aa: CSAPGRSETQYF
CDR3nt: TGCAGTGCACCGGGACGGTCGGAGACCCAGTACTTC